This TCR beta chain was sequenced during a study of cytomegalovirus exposure and HLA in healthy donors. In the study overall: Unique TCR beta sequences numbering over 100 million came from around 180 million T cells in an earlier analysis.

Unrecorded immune exposures were likely, despite nominal health at sampling. The V gene's germline CDR1 is KGHSH and CDR2 LQKENI. The length of the CDR3 is 16 residues. V dropped 0 bases and J dropped 6 bases, with 18 bases sitting between them. Vbeta (60) and Jbeta (13) primers were used in the PCR. Clones were sequenced by immunoSEQ multiplex PCR, and TCRdb holds only the in-frame ones, with some missing. This sample has under 200,000 clones, with 70% to 90% found just once. The chain couples TRBV18 to TRBJ2-7, with D perhaps matching TRBD2 (6 bases). The specimen was PBMCs. The TCR was taken from a young man in good health and CMV-seropositive. Here the CDR3 reads CASSPPFTGDIGEQYF. The CDR3 bases are TGTGCCAGCTCACCACCGTTCACGGGGGATATCGGCGAGCAGTACTTC.